Given below is one T cell receptor (beta chain) in context. Its antigen is not known. These data originate in a study of OX40 agonist ivuxolimab in advanced cancers. Study-level background: Subjects had a mean age of about 65 years, with a range of about 20 to 85; almost 85% were male. Study-wide points: Expanded clones were, on average, more numerous among CD8+ T cells than CD4+. Not determined was the antigen specificity of the expanded peripheral T cells.

Clones were sequenced by immunoSEQ multiplex PCR, and TCRdb holds only the in-frame ones, with some missing. The sample holds 95,000 or so clones, about 85% seen once. The CDR3 loop spans 12 amino acids. V was clipped by 4 bases and J by 2 bases, with 9 bases between them. The germline CDR1 and CDR2 sequences are GTSNPN and SVGIG (reference sequence). Sampling of blood occurred at baseline, cycle 4 day 1, and cycle 7 day 1. The sequence came from an adult with an advanced solid tumor such as melanoma, head and neck, liver or kidney cancer. The chain is built from TRBV30 and TRBJ2-7; D is unresolved. This sample comprised CD4+ or CD8+ T cells sorted from blood, obtained in a trial of the OX40 agonist ivuxolimab. The CDR3 sequence is CAWTPSPYEQYF. The CDR3 nucleotides read TGTGCCTGGACACCCTCTCCCTACGAGCAGTACTTC.